This TCR beta chain emerged from a study of graft-versus-host responses after intestinal transplantation. Profiling relied on immunoSEQ multiplex PCR, and the TCRdb table lists in-frame clones only, not all of them. This sample has 15,000 to 20,000 clones, with about 80% found just once. Germline CDR1 reads SGHRS; CDR2 reads YFSETQ. The CDR3 has 16 residues. J was trimmed by 6 bases and V by 7 bases; bases with no gene match: 13. Comment on this clone: Other DNA sequences in this specimen translate into the identical CDR3.

From the graft tissue, intraepithelial and lamina propria lymphocytes were released through processing. This sequence originates from a human patient who received an intestinal transplant, so some T cells may come from the graft donor. This specimen consisted of ileum tissue, obtained 584 days after intestinal transplantation. This chain links TRBV5-1 with TRBJ2-2, with TRBD2 matching over 9 bases. CDR3 residues: CASRNIAGGPPGELFF. The DNA of the CDR3 is TGCGCCAGCCGGAACATCGCGGGGGGGCCACCCGGGGAGCTGTTTTTT.